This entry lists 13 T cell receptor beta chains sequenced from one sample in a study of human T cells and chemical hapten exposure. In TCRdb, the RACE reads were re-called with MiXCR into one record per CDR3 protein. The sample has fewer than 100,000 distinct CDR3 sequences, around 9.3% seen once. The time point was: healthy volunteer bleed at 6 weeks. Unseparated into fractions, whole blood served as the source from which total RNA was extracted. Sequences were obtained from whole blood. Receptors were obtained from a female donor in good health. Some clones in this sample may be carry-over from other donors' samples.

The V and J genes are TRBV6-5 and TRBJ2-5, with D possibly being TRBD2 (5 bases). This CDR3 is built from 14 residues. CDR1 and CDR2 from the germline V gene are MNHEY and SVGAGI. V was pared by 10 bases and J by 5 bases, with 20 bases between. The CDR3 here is CATRPWTASETQYF. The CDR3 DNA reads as TGTGCCACCCGACCCTGGACTGCGAGCGAGACCCAGTACTTC.

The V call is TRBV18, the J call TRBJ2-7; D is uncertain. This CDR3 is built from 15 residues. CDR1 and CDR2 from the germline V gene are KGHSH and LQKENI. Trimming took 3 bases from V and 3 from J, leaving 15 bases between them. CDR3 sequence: CASSPSSRWGYEQYF. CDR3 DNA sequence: TGTGCCAGCTCACCGTCCTCTCGGTGGGGCTACGAGCAGTACTTC.

In nucleotides, the CDR3 is TGTGCCAGCAGTGAGGCCGAGACTGAGACCCAGTACTTC. Its protein is CASSEAETETQYF. The chain carries TRBV6-1 and TRBJ2-5, with D unclear. This CDR3 region has 13 residues. Germline CDR1 reads MNHNS; CDR2 reads SASEGT. The V end was cut by 3 bases, the J end by 5 bases, with 10 bases between.

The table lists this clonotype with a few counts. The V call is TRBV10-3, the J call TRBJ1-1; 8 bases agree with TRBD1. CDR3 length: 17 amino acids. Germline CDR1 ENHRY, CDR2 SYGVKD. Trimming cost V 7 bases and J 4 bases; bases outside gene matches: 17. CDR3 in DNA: TGTGCCATCAAAAGTCAAGAGGCAGGGGGCAAGGGCACTGAAGCTTTCTTT. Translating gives CAIKSQEAGGKGTEAFF.

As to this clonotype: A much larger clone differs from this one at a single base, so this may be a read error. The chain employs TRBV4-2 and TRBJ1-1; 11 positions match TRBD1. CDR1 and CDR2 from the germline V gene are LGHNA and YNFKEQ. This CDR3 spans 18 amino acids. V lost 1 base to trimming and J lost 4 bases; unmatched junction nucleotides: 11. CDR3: CASSQGRTGGAGSTEAFF. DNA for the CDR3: TGTGCCAGCAGCCAAGGGCGGACAGGGGGCGCGGGGAGCACTGAAGCTTTCTTT.

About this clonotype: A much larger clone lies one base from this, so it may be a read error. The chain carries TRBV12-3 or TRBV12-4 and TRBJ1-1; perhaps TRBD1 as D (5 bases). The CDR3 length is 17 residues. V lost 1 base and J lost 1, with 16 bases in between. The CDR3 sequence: CASSLVQTARGNTEAFF. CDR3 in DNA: TGTGCCAGCAGTTTAGTGCAGACAGCCCGGGGGAACACTGAAGCTTTCTTT.

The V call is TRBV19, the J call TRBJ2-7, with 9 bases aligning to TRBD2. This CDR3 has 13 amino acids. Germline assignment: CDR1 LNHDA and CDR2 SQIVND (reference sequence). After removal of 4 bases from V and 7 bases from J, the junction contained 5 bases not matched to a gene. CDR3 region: CASSNGLAKEQYF. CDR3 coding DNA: TGTGCCAGTAGTAACGGACTAGCGAAAGAGCAGTACTTC. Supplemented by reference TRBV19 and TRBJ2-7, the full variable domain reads DGGITQSPKYLFRKEGQNVTLSCEQNLNHDAMYWYRQDPGQGLRLIYYSQIVNDFQKGDIAEGYSVSREKKESFPLTVTSAQKNPTAFYLCASSNGLAKEQYFGPGTRLTVT.

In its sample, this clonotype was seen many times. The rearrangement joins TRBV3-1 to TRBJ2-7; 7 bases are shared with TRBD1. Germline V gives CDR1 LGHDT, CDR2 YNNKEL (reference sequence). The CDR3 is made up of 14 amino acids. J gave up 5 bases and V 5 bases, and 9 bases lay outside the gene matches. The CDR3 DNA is TGTGCCAGCAGCAAGTCCGGGACAGAAGACGAGCAGTACTTC. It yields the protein CASSKSGTEDEQYF.

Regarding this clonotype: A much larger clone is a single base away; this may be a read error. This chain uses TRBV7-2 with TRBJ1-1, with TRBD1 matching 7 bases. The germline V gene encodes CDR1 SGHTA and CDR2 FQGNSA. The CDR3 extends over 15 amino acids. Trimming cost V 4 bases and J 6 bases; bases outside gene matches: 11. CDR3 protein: CASSSRTGSNAEAFF. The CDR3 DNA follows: TGTGCCAGCAGCTCCCGGACAGGATCTAACGCTGAAGCTTTCTTT.

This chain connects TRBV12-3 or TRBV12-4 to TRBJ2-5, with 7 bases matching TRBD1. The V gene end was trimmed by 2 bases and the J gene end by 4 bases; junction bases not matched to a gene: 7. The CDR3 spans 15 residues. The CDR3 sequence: CASSLIAGGPETQYF. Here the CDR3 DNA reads TGTGCCAGCAGTTTAATCGCAGGGGGACCAGAGACCCAGTACTTC.

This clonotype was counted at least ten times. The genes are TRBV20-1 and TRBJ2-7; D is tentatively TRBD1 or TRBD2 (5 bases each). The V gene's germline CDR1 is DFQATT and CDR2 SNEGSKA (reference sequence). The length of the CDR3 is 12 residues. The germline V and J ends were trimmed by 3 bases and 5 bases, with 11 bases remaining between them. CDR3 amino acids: CSASSGRDEQYF. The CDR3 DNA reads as TGCAGTGCTAGTTCAGGGAGAGACGAGCAGTACTTC.

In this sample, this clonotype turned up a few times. The CDR3 reads CASSEELSDTQYF. Written as DNA, the CDR3 is TGTGCCAGCAGCGAGGAGCTAAGTGATACGCAGTATTTT. The rearrangement uses TRBV9 and TRBJ2-3; no clear D gene. The CDR3 is 13 amino acids. The germline gives CDR1 SGDLS, CDR2 YYNGEE. V was cut by 3 bases and J by 6 bases, with 11 bases left in between.

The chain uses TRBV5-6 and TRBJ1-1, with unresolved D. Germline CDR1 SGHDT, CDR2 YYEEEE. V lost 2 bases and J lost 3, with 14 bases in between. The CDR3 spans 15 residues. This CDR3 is CASSLVTLKDTEAFF. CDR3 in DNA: TGTGCCAGCAGCTTAGTCACACTAAAGGACACTGAAGCTTTCTTT. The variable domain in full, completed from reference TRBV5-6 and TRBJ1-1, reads DAGVTQSPTHLIKTRGQQVTLRCSPKSGHDTVSWYQQALGQGPQFIFQYYEEEERQRGNFPDRFSGHQFPNYSSELNVNALLLGDSALYLCASSLVTLKDTEAFFGQGTRLTVV.